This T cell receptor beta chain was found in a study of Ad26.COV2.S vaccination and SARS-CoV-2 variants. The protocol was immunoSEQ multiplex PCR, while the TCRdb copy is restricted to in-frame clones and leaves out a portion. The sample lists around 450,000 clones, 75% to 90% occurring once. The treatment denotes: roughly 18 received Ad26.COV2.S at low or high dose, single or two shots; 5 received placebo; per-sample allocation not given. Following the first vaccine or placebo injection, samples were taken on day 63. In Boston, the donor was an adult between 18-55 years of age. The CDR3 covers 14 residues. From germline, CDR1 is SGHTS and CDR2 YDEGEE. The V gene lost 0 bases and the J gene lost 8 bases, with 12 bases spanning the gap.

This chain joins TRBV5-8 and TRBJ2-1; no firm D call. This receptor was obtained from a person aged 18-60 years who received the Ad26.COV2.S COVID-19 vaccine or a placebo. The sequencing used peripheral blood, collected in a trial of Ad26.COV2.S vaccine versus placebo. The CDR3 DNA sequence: TGTGCCAGCAGCTTGGGTCCGGGTTACGATGAGCAGTTCTTC. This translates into CASSLGPGYDEQFF.